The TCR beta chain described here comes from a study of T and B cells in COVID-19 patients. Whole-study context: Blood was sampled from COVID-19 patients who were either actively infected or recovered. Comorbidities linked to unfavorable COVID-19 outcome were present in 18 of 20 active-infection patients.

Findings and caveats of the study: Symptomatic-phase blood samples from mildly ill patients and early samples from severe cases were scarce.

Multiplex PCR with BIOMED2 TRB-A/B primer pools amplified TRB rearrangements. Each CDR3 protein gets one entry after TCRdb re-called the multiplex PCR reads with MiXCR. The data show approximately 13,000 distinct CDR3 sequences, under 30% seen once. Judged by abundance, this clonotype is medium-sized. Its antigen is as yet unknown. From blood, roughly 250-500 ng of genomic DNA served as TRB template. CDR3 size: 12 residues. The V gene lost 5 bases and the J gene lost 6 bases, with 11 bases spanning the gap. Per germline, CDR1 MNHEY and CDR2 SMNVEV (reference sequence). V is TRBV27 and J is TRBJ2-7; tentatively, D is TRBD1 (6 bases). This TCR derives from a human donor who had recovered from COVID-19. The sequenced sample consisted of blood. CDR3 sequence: CASSLQGGEQYF. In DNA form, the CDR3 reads TGTGCCAGCAGTCTACAGGGCGGCGAGCAGTACTTC.